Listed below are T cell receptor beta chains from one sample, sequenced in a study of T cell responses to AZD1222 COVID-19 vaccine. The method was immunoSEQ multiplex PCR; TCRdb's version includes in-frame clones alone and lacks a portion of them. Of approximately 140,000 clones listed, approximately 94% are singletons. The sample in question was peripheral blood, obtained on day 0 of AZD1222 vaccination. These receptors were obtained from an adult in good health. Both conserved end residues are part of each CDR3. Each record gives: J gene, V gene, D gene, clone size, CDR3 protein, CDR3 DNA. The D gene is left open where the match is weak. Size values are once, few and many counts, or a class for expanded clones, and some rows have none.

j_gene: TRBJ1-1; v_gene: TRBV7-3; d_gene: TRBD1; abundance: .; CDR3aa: CASSAGQGTGTEAFF; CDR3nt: TGTGCCAGCAGCGCCGGACAGGGGACGGGCACTGAAGCTTTCTTT
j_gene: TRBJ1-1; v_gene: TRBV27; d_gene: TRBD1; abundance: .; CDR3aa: CASSVQGWATEAFF; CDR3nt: TGTGCCAGCAGTGTACAGGGGTGGGCCACTGAAGCTTTCTTT
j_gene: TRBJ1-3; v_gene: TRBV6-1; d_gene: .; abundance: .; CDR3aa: CASSATTDYSGNTIYF; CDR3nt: TGTGCCAGCAGTGCGACCACAGATTACTCTGGAAACACCATATATTTT
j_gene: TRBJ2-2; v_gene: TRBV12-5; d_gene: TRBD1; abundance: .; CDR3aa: CASGFPGQGDTGELFF; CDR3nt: TGTGCTAGTGGTTTCCCGGGACAGGGGGACACCGGGGAGCTGTTTTTT
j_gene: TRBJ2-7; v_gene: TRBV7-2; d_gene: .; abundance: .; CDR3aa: CASSLVPTGVVYEQYF; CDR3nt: TGTGCCAGCAGCTTAGTACCTACAGGTGTGGTCTACGAGCAGTACTTC
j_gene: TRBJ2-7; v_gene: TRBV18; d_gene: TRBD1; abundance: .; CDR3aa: CASSPDRSTYEQYF; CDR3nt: TGTGCCAGCTCGCCGGACAGGTCTACCTACGAGCAGTACTTC
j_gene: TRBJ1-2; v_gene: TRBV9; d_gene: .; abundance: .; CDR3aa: CASSVDPGSNYGYTF; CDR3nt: TGTGCCAGCAGCGTAGATCCAGGGTCTAACTATGGCTACACCTTC
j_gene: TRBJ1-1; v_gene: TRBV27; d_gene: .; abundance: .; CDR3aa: CASSLRAGASNTEAFF; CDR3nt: TGTGCCAGCAGTTTACGGGCAGGAGCTTCGAACACTGAAGCTTTCTTT
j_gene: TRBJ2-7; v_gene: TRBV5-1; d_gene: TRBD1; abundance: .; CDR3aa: CASSTGGTGNEQYF; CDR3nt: TGCGCCAGCAGCACAGGGGGGACAGGTAACGAGCAGTACTTC
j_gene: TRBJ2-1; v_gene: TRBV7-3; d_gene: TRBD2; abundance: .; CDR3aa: CASSLAGGLQSEQFF; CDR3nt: TGTGCCAGCAGCTTAGCGGGAGGGCTTCAAAGTGAGCAGTTCTTC
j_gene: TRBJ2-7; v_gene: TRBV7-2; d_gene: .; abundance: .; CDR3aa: CASSLISSYEQYF; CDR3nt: TGTGCCAGCAGCTTAATTAGCTCCTACGAGCAGTACTTC
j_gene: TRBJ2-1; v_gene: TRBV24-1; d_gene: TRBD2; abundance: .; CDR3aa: CATSDARAGEDNEQFF; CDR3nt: TGTGCCACCAGTGACGCCAGGGCGGGAGAAGACAATGAGCAGTTCTTC
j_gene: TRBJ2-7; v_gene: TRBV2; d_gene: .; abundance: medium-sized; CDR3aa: CATSGENYEQYF; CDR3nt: TGTGCCACCTCAGGGGAAAACTACGAGCAGTACTTC
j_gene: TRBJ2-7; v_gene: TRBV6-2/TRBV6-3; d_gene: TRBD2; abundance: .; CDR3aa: CASSLAGEGITYEQYF; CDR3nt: TGTGCCAGCAGTCTAGCGGGGGAAGGGATAACCTACGAGCAGTACTTC
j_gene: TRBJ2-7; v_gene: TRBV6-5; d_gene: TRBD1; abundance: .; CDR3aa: CASRAGQGTYEQYF; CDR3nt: TGTGCCAGCAGGGCGGGACAGGGTACCTACGAGCAGTACTTC
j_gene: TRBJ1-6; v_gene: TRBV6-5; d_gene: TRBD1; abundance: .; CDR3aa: CASTTGQLNSPLHF; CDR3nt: TGTGCCAGCACCACGGGACAGTTAAATTCACCCCTCCACTTT
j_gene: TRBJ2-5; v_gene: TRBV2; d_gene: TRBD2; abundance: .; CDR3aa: CASRRTSGRGMVETQYF; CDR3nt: TGTGCCAGCAGGCGGACTAGTGGTCGGGGGATGGTGGAGACCCAGTACTTC
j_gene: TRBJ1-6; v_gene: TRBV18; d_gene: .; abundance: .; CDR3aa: CASSAYKSSYNSPLHF; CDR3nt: TGTGCCAGCTCAGCTTACAAGAGCTCCTATAATTCACCCCTCCACTTT
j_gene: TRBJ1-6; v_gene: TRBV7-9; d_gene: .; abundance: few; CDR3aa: CASSNLRASGGGSPLHF; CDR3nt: TGTGCCAGCAGCAACCTTCGGGCTTCAGGCGGGGGATCACCCCTCCACTTT
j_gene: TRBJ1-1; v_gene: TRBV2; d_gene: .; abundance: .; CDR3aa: CASRDGPNTEAFF; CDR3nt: TGTGCCAGCAGGGACGGACCGAACACTGAAGCTTTCTTT
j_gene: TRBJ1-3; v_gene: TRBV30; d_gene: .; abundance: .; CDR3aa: CAWSDSILSGNTIYF; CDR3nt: TGTGCCTGGAGTGACAGCATTCTCTCTGGAAACACCATATATTTT
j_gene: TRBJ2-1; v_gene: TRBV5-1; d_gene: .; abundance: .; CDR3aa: CASSLGGGVSYNEQFF; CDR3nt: TGCGCCAGCAGCTTGGGCGGAGGGGTGTCCTACAATGAGCAGTTCTTC
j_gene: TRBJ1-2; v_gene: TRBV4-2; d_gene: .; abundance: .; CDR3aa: CASSRAEFYGYTF; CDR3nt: TGTGCCAGCAGCCGCGCAGAGTTCTATGGCTACACCTTC
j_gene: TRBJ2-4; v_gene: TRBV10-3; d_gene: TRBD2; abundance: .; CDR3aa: CAISEASGEVKNIQYF; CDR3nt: TGTGCCATCAGTGAGGCTAGCGGGGAGGTCAAAAACATTCAGTACTTC
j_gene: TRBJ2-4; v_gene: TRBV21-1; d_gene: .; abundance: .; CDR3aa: CASSKARLKRVADIQYF; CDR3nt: TGTGCCAGCAGCAAAGCTCGACTTAAGCGGGTGGCGGACATTCAGTACTTC
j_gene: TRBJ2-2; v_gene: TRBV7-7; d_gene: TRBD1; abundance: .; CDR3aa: CASSLQGKGSGELFF; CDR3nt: TGTGCTAGCAGCTTACAGGGGAAGGGTTCCGGGGAGCTGTTTTTT
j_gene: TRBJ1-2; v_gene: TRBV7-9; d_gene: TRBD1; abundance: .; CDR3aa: CASSLGGTDHLNYGYTF; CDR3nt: TGTGCCAGCAGCTTAGGGGGGACAGACCACTTGAACTATGGCTACACCTTC
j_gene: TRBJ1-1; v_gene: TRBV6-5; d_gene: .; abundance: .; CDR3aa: CASTTQGPNTEAFF; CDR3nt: TGTGCCAGCACCACCCAGGGCCCAAACACTGAAGCTTTCTTT
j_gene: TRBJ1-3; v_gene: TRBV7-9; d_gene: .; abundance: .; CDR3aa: CASSLGGRVERTIYF; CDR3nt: TGTGCCAGCAGCTTAGGGGGCAGGGTAGAGCGCACCATATATTTT
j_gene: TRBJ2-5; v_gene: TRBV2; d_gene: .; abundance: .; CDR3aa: CASSDRGTPPETQYF; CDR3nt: TGTGCCAGCAGTGATCGCGGGACCCCCCCCGAGACCCAGTACTTC
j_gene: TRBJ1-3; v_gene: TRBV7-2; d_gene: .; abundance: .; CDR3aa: CASSSTRHSGNTIYF; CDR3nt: TGTGCCAGCAGCTCCACCAGGCACTCTGGAAACACCATATATTTT
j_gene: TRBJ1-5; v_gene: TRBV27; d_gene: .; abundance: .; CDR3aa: CASSPPGKGNQPQHF; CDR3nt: TGTGCCAGCAGTCCCCCAGGGAAGGGCAATCAGCCCCAGCATTTT
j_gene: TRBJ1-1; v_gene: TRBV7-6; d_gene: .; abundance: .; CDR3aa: CASSFLGDTEAFF; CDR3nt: TGTGCCAGCAGCTTTTTGGGGGACACTGAAGCTTTCTTT
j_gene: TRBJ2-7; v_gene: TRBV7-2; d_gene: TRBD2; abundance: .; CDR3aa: CASSSGMQGGGQLREQYF; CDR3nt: TGTGCCAGCAGCTCCGGAATGCAGGGCGGGGGTCAGTTACGTGAGCAGTACTTC
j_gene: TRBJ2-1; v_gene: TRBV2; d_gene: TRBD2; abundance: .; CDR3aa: CASRPRRTSPYNEQFF; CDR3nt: TGTGCCAGCAGGCCCAGAAGGACTAGCCCCTACAATGAGCAGTTCTTC
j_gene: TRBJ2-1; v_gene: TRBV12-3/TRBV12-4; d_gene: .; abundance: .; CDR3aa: CASSFVLGEQFF; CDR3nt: TGTGCCAGCAGTTTCGTCCTGGGGGAGCAGTTCTTC
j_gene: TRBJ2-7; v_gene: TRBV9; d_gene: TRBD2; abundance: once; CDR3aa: CASSSGVSYEQYF; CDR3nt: TGTGCCAGCTCTAGCGGGGTCTCCTACGAGCAGTACTTC
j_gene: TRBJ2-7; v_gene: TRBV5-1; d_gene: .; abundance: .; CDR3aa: CASSLDSTYSYEQYF; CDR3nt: TGCGCCAGCAGCTTGGACAGTACATACTCCTACGAGCAGTACTTC
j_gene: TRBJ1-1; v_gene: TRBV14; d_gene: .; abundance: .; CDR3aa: CASSPQMGTEAFF; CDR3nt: TGTGCCAGCAGCCCCCAAATGGGGACTGAAGCTTTCTTT
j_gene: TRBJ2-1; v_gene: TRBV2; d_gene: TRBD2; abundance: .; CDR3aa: CASRGGTFYSYNEQFF; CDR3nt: TGTGCCAGCAGGGGAGGGACTTTCTACTCCTACAATGAGCAGTTCTTC
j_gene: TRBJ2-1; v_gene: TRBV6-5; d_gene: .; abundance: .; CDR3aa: CASRGDIYSYNEQFF; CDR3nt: TGTGCCAGCAGGGGGGACATCTACTCCTACAATGAGCAGTTCTTC
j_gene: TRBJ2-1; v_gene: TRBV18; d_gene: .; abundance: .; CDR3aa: CASSPQLILDNEQFF; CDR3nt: TGTGCCAGCTCACCCCAGCTTATTCTGGACAATGAGCAGTTCTTC
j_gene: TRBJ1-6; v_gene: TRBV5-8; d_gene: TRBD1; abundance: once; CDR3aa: CASSLTGRSYNSPLHF; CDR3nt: TGTGCCAGCAGCCTGACAGGGAGGTCCTATAATTCACCCCTCCACTTT
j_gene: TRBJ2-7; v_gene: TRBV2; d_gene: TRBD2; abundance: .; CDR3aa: CASSEWGGSPYEQYF; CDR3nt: TGTGCCAGCAGTGAATGGGGGGGGTCTCCCTACGAGCAGTACTTC
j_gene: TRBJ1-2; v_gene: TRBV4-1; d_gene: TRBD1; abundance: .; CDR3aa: CASSQGLWDRGNYGYTF; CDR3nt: TGCGCCAGCAGCCAAGGGTTGTGGGACAGGGGGAACTATGGCTACACCTTC
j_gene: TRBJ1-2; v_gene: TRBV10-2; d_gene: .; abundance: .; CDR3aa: CASSESWGGQHGYTF; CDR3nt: TGCGCCAGCAGTGAGTCGTGGGGGGGGCAGCATGGCTACACCTTC
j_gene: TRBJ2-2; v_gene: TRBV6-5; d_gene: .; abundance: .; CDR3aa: CASSFLGRNTGELFF; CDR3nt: TGTGCCAGCAGTTTCTTGGGACGAAACACCGGGGAGCTGTTTTTT
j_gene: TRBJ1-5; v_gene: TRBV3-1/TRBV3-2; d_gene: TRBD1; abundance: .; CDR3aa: CASGLGTGVNQPQHF; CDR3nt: TGTGCCAGCGGGCTCGGGACAGGGGTCAATCAGCCCCAGCATTTT
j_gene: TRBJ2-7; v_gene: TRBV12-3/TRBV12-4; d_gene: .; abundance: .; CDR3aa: CASSPPGSYEQYF; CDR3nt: TGTGCCAGCAGTCCCCCCGGCTCCTACGAGCAGTACTTC
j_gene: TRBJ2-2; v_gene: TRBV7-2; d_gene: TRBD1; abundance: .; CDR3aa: CASSSTTGRSTGELFF; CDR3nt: TGTGCCAGCAGCTCGACGACAGGGCGGAGCACCGGGGAGCTGTTTTTT
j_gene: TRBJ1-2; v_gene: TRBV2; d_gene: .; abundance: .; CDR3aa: CASSERGSDYGYTF; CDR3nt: TGTGCCAGCAGTGAGAGGGGGTCAGACTATGGCTACACCTTC
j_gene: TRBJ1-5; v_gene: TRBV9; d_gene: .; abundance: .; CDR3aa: CASSATGTNNQPQHF; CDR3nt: TGTGCCAGCAGCGCCACCGGGACAAACAATCAGCCCCAGCATTTT